Each of the 27 T cell receptor beta chains below was sequenced from the same sample in a study of shared clonotypes between healthy human individuals. The table came from immunoSEQ multiplex PCR; TCRdb's copy has only in-frame clones and leaves some out. This table holds about 980,000 clones, over 60% found once. Sequenced sample: memory CD4+ T cells sorted from blood. The subset is: CD45RA-negative fraction. These receptors were obtained from a man younger than 35 in good health.

The chain couples TRBV12-5 to TRBJ2-5; 10 nucleotides line up with TRBD1. The ends lost 6 bases at V and 5 bases at J; junction bases unmatched: 12. This CDR3 has 16 residues. Looked up from germline, CDR1 is LGHNT and CDR2 is FRNRAP. This chain's CDR3 is CASGPDRGLAFETQYF. DNA for the CDR3: TGTGCTAGTGGGCCAGACAGGGGGCTCGCATTCGAGACCCAGTACTTC.

This chain connects TRBV5-4 to TRBJ1-1, with TRBD1 as a possible D gene (6 bases). Trimming pared 5 bases from V and 3 bases from J, leaving 11 bases between. The CDR3 extends over 13 amino acids. Germline assignment: CDR1 SGHNT and CDR2 YYREEE (reference sequence). The CDR3 DNA sequence: TGTGCCAGCAGACGGGGGGGGCACACTGAAGCTTTCTTT. Translated, it gives CASRRGGHTEAFF. Looking up the rest from reference TRBV5-4 and TRBJ1-1 gives the full variable domain: ETGVTQSPTHLIKTRGQQVTLRCSSQSGHNTVSWYQQALGQGPQFIFQYYREEENGRGNFPPRFSGLQFPNYSSELNVNALELDDSALYLCASRRGGHTEAFFGQGTRLTVV.

This chain links TRBV23-1 with TRBJ2-7; TRBD1 aligns across 9 bases. TRBV23-1 is identified as an open reading frame with a role that is uncertain. Trimming took 4 bases from V and 4 from J; bases not matched to a gene: 14. The CDR3 length is 17 residues. The CDR3 reads CASSPRFWDRVKYEQYF. In nucleotides, the CDR3 is TGCGCCAGCAGTCCTCGTTTCTGGGACAGGGTAAAGTACGAGCAGTACTTC.

This chain links TRBV27 with TRBJ2-7, with D unclear. The CDR3 has 13 residues. Looked up from germline, CDR1 is MNHEY and CDR2 is SMNVEV (reference sequence). The V end was cut by 3 bases, the J end by 2 bases, with 8 bases between. CDR3 in DNA: TGTGCCAGCAGTTTTAAGGAGACCTACGAGCAGTACTTC. It is translated as CASSFKETYEQYF.

The chain employs TRBV30 and TRBJ1-3; D is unresolved. There are 15 residues in the CDR3. Germline assignment: CDR1 GTSNPN and CDR2 SVGIG (reference sequence). V was pared by 4 bases and J by 0 bases, with 13 bases between. CDR3 nucleotides: TGTGCCTGGACACCTCTGGTACTCTCTGGAAACACCATATATTTT. It codes for CAWTPLVLSGNTIYF.

About this clone: This could be a read error, since a much larger clone is one nucleotide away. This chain links TRBV29-1 with TRBJ1-1; TRBD1 matches 10 bases. CDR1 is SQVTM and CDR2 is ANQGSEA in the germline V gene. CDR3 length: 12 amino acids. This chain's CDR3 is CSGWDRGTEASF. As DNA, the CDR3 is TGCAGCGGCTGGGACAGGGGAACTGAAGCTTCCTTT.

The chain is built from TRBV5-1 and TRBJ2-3; D uncertain. The germline V and J ends were trimmed by 0 bases and 0 bases, with 8 bases remaining between them. This CDR3 has 15 amino acids. The germline V gene encodes CDR1 SGHRS and CDR2 YFSETQ. The CDR3 reads CASSLEMASTDTQYF. The CDR3 nucleotides read TGCGCCAGCAGCTTGGAGATGGCTAGCACAGATACGCAGTATTTT.

V is TRBV5-1 and J is TRBJ2-3; no clear D. V lost 5 bases and J 1 base, leaving 2 bases between the germline ends. Germline V gene lookup returns CDR1 SGHRS and CDR2 YFSETQ. This CDR3 spans 11 amino acids. The CDR3 region is CASSRTDTQYF. The DNA for the CDR3 is TGCGCCAGCAGTCGCACAGATACGCAGTATTTT.

This clone came up a few times. This rearrangement joins TRBV7-2 to TRBJ2-1; possible D gene TRBD1, 6 bases. The CDR3 sequence is 18 residues long. Looked up from germline, CDR1 is SGHTA and CDR2 is FQGNSA. Trimming removed 1 base from V and 0 bases from J, with 16 bases in between. CDR3 bases: TGTGCCAGCAGCTTAGACTTTGGGGGCTCCTCCTCCTACAATGAGCAGTTCTTC. Amino acid sequence: CASSLDFGGSSSYNEQFF.

The chain carries TRBV4-1 and TRBJ2-3; D possibly corresponds to TRBD2 (6 bases). The CDR3 sequence is 15 residues long. V gave up 1 base and J gave up 1 base, with 9 bases separating them. CDR1 and CDR2 (germline): MGHRA, YSYEKL. CDR3 DNA: TGCGCCAGCAGCCAAGCGGGAGTAGGCACAGATACGCAGTATTTT. It codes for CASSQAGVGTDTQYF.

J is TRBJ2-1 and V is TRBV10-3; TRBD2 is a possible D gene (7 bases). V was shortened by 8 bases and J by 8 bases, with 16 bases between the two germline ends. The CDR3 loop spans 13 amino acids. Germline lookup yields CDR1 ENHRY and CDR2 SYGVKD. The CDR3 coding sequence is TGTGCCATCCGGAGGGGGGGCCCGGATGAGCAGTTCTTC. Protein sequence: CAIRRGGPDEQFF.

The count of this clone is one. The chain carries TRBV7-9 and TRBJ1-1; D may be TRBD1 (6 bases). CDR3 length equals 15 residues. V was trimmed by 4 bases and J by 0 bases, leaving 12 bases between them. CDR1 SEHNR and CDR2 FQNEAQ come from the germline V gene (reference sequence). The CDR3 coding sequence is TGTGCCAGCAGCTCGGGACATTGGGTGAACACTGAAGCTTTCTTT. This sequence encodes CASSSGHWVNTEAFF.

There are many counts of this clone. The CDR3 sequence is CASSQSNQPQHF. In DNA, the CDR3 is TGTGCCAGCAGTCAAAGCAATCAGCCCCAGCATTTT. The chain has TRBV6-1 and TRBJ1-5; D not certain. The CDR3 covers 12 residues. Trimming stripped 5 bases from V and 1 base from J, with 3 bases between. Germline values: CDR1 MNHNS, CDR2 SASEGT.

The chain carries TRBV7-9 and TRBJ2-2; D is perhaps TRBD1 or TRBD2 (5 bases each). Germline CDR1 is SEHNR and CDR2 is FQNEAQ (reference sequence). CDR3 length: 15 residues. V lost 5 bases, J lost 2 bases, and 12 bases lay in between. The CDR3 nucleotides read TGTGCCAGCAGCGTGGGGGACCTTAACACCGGGGAGCTGTTTTTT. This translates into CASSVGDLNTGELFF.

CDR3 in DNA: TGTGCCAGCAGCTTAGACAACTACGAGCAGTACTTC. Its translation is CASSLDNYEQYF. This rearrangement joins TRBV7-2 to TRBJ2-7; unclear D gene. The CDR3 is 12 amino acids. Germline V lookup: CDR1 SGHTA, CDR2 FQGNSA. The V gene lost 1 base and the J gene lost 3 bases, with 4 bases spanning the gap.

This chain links TRBV6-5 with TRBJ2-1, with 9 bases that match TRBD1. Germline V gene sequence: CDR1 MNHEY, CDR2 SVGAGI. V trimming: 6 bases; J trimming: 5 bases; junction bases outside the gene matches: 8. CDR3 length: 15 residues. As DNA, the CDR3 is TGTGCCAGCAGAAGCGGGACAGGGCTTAACAATGAGCAGTTCTTC. It specifies CASRSGTGLNNEQFF.

The genes are TRBV10-3 and TRBJ2-2, with D tentatively TRBD1 or TRBD2 (5 bases each). This CDR3 has 13 amino acids. Germline CDR1 and CDR2: ENHRY and SYGVKD. The V end lost 4 bases, the J end lost 3 bases, and 6 bases lay between the germline ends. The DNA of the CDR3 is TGTGCCATCAGTGGGGGGTACACCGGGGAGCTGTTTTTT. Amino acid sequence: CAISGGYTGELFF.

As DNA, the CDR3 is TGCGCCAGCAGCCAATATCGGGACAGGGAGTATGCCAAAAACATTCAGTACTTC. This gives the protein CASSQYRDREYAKNIQYF. The chain links TRBV4-1 to TRBJ2-4; TRBD1 matches at 9 bases. Germline V gene data show CDR1 as MGHRA and CDR2 as YSYEKL. The J segment lost 1 base and the V segment lost 2 bases, leaving 9 bases of the junction unmatched. The CDR3 has 18 residues.

The rearrangement joins TRBV11-2 to TRBJ2-1; D possibly corresponds to TRBD2 (5 bases). CDR1 and CDR2 from the germline V gene are SGHAT and FQNNGV. The CDR3 contains 12 residues. V was clipped by 5 bases and J by 15 bases, with 17 bases between them. CDR3 region: CASSHTPPRGFF. As DNA, the CDR3 is TGTGCCAGCAGCCACACCCCCCCCCGGGGGTTCTTC.

This clone was seen a single time. The chain joins TRBV2 to TRBJ1-5; D gene ambiguous. Germline assignment: CDR1 SNHLY and CDR2 FYNNEI. The CDR3 runs to 12 residues. V lost 6 bases and J 3 bases, leaving 6 bases between the germline ends. The DNA of the CDR3 is TGTGCCAGCAGGAACGACAATCAGCCCCAGCATTTT. Amino acid sequence: CASRNDNQPQHF.

The CDR3 is CASSYSTGQGGYTF. The DNA for the CDR3 is TGTGCCAGCAGTTACTCGACCGGGCAGGGAGGCTACACCTTC. This chain joins TRBV6-5 and TRBJ1-2; tentative D call: TRBD1 (5 bases). CDR3 length: 14 amino acids. V was shortened by 0 bases and J by 8 bases, with 13 bases between the two germline ends. CDR1 is MNHEY, CDR2 SVGAGI, per germline.

CDR3 protein: CASSERDRFYEQYF. In nucleotides, the CDR3 is TGTGCCAGCAGCGAGCGGGACAGGTTCTACGAGCAGTACTTC. J is TRBJ2-7 and V is TRBV6-6; maybe TRBD1 (8 bases). With 6 bases removed from V and 3 bases from J, the gap between germline ends came to 15 bases. The CDR3 is 14 amino acids. Looked up from germline, CDR1 is MNHNY and CDR2 is SVGAGI (reference sequence).

The chain employs TRBV6-6 and TRBJ2-2; D gene unclear. The V end lost 3 bases, the J end lost 5 bases, and 13 bases lay between the germline ends. The CDR3 runs to 15 residues. Germline V gene data show CDR1 as MNHNY and CDR2 as SVGAGI (reference sequence). The CDR3 nucleotides are TGTGCCAGCAGTTATGGTCAGGTCGTGACCGGGGAGCTGTTTTTT. Translated, it gives CASSYGQVVTGELFF.

With regard to this clone: Other DNA sequences in the sample encode the same CDR3. This chain links TRBV29-1 with TRBJ1-2; 7 bases match TRBD1. V gave up 0 bases and J gave up 4 bases; unmatched junction bases: 5. Germline-derived CDR1 and CDR2 are SQVTM and ANQGSEA. The CDR3 is 14 residues long. CDR3 sequence (DNA): TGCAGCGTTGAAGAGGCAGGGGGTGGCTATGGCTACACCTTC. Translation: CSVEEAGGGYGYTF.

A note on this clone: The same CDR3 is also encoded by other DNA sequences in this sample. This rearrangement joins TRBV9 to TRBJ2-2, with a weak D call TRBD1 (5 bases). With 2 bases removed from V and 1 base from J, the gap between germline ends came to 9 bases. This CDR3 contains 15 residues. Per the germline V gene, CDR1 is SGDLS and CDR2 is YYNGEE. In nucleotides, the CDR3 is TGTGCCAGCAGCGTGGGGCAGGGGAACACCGGGGAGCTGTTTTTT. It specifies CASSVGQGNTGELFF. The full variable domain, completed using reference TRBV9 and TRBJ2-2, is DSGVTQTPKHLITATGQRVTLRCSPRSGDLSVYWYQQSLDQGLQFLIQYYNGEERAKGNILERFSAQQFPDLHSELNLSSLELGDSALYFCASSVGQGNTGELFFGEGSRLTVL.

The sample holds a few counts of this clone. V is TRBV6-5 and J is TRBJ1-5; D possibly corresponds to TRBD1 (6 bases). The CDR3 totals 13 residues. Between the trimmed V and J ends, which lost 3 bases and 4 bases, there was a span of 7 bases. Per the germline V gene, CDR1 is MNHEY and CDR2 is SVGAGI. The DNA of the CDR3 is TGTGCCAGCAGTTATCAGGGGAATCAGCCCCAGCATTTT. Amino acid sequence: CASSYQGNQPQHF.

This chain joins TRBV21-1 and TRBJ2-3; the D call in the table, TRBD1, was not verified against the DNA. TRBV21-1 is listed as a pseudogene. This CDR3 region has 15 residues. The CDR3: CASSKIRGHGDTQYF. CDR3 sequence (DNA): TGTGCCAGCAGCAAAATTCGGGGACACGGGGATACGCAGTATTTT.